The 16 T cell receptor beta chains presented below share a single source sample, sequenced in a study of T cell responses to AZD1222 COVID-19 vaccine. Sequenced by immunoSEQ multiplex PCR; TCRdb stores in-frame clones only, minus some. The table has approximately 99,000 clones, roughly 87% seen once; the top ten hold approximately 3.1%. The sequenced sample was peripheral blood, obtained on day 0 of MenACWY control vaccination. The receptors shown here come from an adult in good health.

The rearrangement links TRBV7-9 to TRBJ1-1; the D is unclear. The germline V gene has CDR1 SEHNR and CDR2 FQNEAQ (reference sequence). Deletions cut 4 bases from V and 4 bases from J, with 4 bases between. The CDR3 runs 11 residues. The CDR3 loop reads CASSSATEAFF. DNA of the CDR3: TGTGCCAGCAGCTCAGCCACTGAAGCTTTCTTT.

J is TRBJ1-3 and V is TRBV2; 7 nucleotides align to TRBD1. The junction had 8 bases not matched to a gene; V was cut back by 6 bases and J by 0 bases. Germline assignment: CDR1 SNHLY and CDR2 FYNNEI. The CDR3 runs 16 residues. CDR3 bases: TGTGCCAGCAGGAGAAACAGGGGACGCTCTGGAAACACCATATATTTT. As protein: CASRRNRGRSGNTIYF.

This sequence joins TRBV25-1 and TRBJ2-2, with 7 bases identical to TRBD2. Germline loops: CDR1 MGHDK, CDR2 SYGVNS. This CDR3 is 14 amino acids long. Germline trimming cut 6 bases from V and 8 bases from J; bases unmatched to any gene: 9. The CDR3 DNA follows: TGTGCCAGCAGGGCCCGGGACTATACTGGGGAGCTGTTTTTT. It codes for CASRARDYTGELFF. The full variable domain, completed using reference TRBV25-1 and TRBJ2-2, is EADIYQTPRYLVIGTGKKITLECSQTMGHDKMYWYQQDPGMELHLIHYSYGVNSTEKGDLSSESTVSRIRTEHFPLTLESARPSHTSQYLCASRARDYTGELFFGEGSRLTVL.

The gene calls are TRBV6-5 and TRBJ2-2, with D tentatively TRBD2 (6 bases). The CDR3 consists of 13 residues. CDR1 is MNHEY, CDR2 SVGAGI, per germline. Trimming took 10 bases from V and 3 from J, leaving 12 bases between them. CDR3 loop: CAIRLVDTGELFF. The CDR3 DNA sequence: TGTGCCATCCGACTAGTGGACACCGGGGAGCTGTTTTTT.

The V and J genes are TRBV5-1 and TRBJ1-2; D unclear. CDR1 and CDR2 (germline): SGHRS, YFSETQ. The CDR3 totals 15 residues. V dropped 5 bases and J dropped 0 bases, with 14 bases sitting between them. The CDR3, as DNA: TGCGCCAGCAGGAATCAGGTGACCGCTAACTATGGCTACACCTTC. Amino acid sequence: CASRNQVTANYGYTF.

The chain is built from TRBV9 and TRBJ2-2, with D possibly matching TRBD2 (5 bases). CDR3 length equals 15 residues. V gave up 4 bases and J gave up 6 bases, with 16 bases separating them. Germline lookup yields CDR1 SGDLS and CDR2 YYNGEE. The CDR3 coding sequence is TGTGCCAGCAGCCCCCAGAGGTGGGGAGCCGGGGAGCTGTTTTTT. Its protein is CASSPQRWGAGELFF.

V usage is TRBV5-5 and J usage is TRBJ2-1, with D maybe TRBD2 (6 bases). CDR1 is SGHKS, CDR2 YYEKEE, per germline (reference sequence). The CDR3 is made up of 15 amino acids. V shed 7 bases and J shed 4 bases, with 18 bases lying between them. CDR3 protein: CASEARDLGYNEQFF. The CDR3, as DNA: TGTGCCAGCGAAGCCCGGGACTTGGGGTACAATGAGCAGTTCTTC.

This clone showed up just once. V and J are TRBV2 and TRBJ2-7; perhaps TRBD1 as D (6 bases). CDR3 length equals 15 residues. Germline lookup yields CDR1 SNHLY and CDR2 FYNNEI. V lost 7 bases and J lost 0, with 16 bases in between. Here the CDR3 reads CASTWDTASSYEQYF. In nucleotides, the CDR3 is TGTGCCAGCACTTGGGACACCGCTTCCTCCTACGAGCAGTACTTC.

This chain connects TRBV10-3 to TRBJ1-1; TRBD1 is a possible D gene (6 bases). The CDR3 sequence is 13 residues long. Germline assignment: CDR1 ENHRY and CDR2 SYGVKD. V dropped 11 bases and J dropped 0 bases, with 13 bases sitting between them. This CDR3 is CASARDMNTEAFF. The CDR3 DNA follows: TGTGCCTCCGCCCGGGACATGAACACTGAAGCTTTCTTT.

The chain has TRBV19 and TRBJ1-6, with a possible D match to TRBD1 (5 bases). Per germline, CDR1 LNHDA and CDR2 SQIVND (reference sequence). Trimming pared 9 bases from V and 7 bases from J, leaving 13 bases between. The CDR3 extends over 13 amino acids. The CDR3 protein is CASAVGENSPLHF. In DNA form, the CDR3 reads TGTGCCAGCGCGGTGGGGGAGAATTCACCCCTCCACTTT.

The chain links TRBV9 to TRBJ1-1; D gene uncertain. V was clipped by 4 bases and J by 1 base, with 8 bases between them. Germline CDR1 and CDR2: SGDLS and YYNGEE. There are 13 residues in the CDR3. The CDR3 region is CASSPAGNTEAFF. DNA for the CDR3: TGTGCCAGCAGCCCCGCGGGGAACACTGAAGCTTTCTTT.

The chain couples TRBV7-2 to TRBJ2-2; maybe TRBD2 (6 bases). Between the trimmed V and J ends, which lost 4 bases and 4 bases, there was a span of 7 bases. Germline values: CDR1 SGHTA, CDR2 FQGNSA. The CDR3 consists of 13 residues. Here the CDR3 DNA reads TGTGCCAGCAGCTCCGGGGGCACCGGGGAGCTGTTTTTT. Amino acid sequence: CASSSGGTGELFF.

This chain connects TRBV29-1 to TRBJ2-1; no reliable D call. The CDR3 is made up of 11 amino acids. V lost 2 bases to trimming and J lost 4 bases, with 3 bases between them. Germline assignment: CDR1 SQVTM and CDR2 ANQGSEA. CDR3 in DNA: TGCAGCGTTGAATATTACAATGAGCAGTTCTTC. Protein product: CSVEYYNEQFF.

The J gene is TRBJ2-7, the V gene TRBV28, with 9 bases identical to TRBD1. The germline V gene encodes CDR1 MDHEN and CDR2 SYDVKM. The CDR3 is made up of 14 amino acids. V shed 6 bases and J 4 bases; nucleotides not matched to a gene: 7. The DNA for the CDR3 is TGTGCCAGCAGCGGGATGGACAGGGGTTACGAGCAGTACTTC. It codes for CASSGMDRGYEQYF.

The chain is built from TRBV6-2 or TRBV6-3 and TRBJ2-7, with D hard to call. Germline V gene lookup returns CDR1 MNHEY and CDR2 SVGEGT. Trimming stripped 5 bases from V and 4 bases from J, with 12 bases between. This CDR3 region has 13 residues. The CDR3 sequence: CASSRQPKYEQYF. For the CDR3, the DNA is TGTGCCAGCAGTCGTCAACCCAAATACGAGCAGTACTTC.

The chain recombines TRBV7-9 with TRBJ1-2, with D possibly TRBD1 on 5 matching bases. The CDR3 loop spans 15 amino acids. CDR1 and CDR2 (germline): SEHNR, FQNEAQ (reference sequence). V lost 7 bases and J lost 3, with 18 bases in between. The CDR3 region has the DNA TGTGCCAGCAACTCCGGGGACCGAATATACTATGGCTACACCTTC. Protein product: CASNSGDRIYYGYTF.